This T cell receptor (beta chain) was sequenced for a study of cytomegalovirus exposure and HLA in healthy donors. Findings of the study overall: Roughly even sequencing depth across donors was the assumption behind the presence/absence analyses. Some V segments, including TRBV6-2 and TRBV6-3, were excluded as indistinguishable. TCR beta V- and J-gene trimming was later associated with a missense DCLRE1C variant.

As to this clone: The target antigen is unknown.

This CDR3 has 12 amino acids. Germline CDR1 LNHDA, CDR2 SQIVND (reference sequence). V lost 6 bases and J 8 bases, leaving 13 bases between the germline ends. PCR used 60 Vbeta primers and 13 Jbeta primers. Some clones are missing from TCRdb's copy, which holds only in-frame ones; the method was immunoSEQ multiplex PCR. The sample lists approximately 190,000 clones; approximately 78% were seen once. The sample taken for sequencing was PBMCs. The V and J genes are TRBV19 and TRBJ1-1; D call uncertain. The source is a woman aged 18-29 years in good health and CMV-seronegative. CDR3 in amino acids: CASSEGGSEAFF. The CDR3 DNA is TGTGCCAGTAGCGAGGGAGGTTCCGAAGCTTTCTTT.